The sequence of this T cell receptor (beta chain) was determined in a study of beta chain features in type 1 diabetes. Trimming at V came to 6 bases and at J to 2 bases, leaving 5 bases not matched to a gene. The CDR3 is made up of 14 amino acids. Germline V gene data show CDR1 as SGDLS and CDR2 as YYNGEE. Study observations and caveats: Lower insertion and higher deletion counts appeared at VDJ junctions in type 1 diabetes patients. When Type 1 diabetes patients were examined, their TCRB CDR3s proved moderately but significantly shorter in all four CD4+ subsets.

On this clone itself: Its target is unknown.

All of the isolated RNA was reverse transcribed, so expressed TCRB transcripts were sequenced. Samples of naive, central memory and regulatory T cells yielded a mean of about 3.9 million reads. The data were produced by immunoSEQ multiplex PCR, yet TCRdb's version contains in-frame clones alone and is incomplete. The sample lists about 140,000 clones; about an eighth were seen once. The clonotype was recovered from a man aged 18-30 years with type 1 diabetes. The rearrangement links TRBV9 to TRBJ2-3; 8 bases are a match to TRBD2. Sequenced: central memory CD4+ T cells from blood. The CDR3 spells CASTSSGVTDTQYF. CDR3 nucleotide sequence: TGTGCCAGCACAAGTAGCGGGGTCACAGATACGCAGTATTTT.